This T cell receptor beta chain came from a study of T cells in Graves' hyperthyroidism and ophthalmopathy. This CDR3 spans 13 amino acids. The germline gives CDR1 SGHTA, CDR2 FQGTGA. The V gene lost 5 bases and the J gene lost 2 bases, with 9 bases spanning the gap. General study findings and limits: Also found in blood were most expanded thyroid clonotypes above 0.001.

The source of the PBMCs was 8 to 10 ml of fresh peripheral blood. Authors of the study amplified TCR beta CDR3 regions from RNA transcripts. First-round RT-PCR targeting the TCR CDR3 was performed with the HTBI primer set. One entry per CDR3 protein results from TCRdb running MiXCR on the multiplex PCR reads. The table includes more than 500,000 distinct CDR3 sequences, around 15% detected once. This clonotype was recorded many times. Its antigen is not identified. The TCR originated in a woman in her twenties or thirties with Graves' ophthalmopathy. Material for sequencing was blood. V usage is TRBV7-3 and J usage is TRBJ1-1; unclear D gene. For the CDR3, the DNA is TGTGCCAGCAGCGTAAGCGGCAACACTGAAGCTTTCTTT. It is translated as CASSVSGNTEAFF.